This note documents a single TCR beta chain sequence. This record belongs to a study of T cells in Graves' hyperthyroidism and ophthalmopathy. RNA transcripts gave rise to amplified TCR beta CDR3 regions. First-round RT-PCR targeting the TCR CDR3 was performed with the HTBI primer set. TCRdb redid the calling of the multiplex PCR reads with MiXCR, one entry per CDR3 protein. The table has some 560,000 distinct CDR3 sequences, around 15% seen once; the top ten hold more than 11%. The sequence derives from a woman aged 35 to 49 with Graves' hyperthyroidism. Sequencing was performed on blood.

The CDR3 DNA reads as TGTGCCAGCAGCCTCGGGACTAGCGGAGCAAACACCGGGGAGCTGTTTTTT. Protein sequence: CASSLGTSGANTGELFF. The chain employs TRBV3-1 and TRBJ2-2; 11 bases map to TRBD2. This CDR3 region has 17 residues. Trimming cost V 4 bases and J 2 bases; bases outside gene matches: 6. Germline V lookup: CDR1 LGHDT, CDR2 YNNKEL (reference sequence).